This T cell receptor beta chain emerged from a study of shared clonotypes between healthy human individuals. Notes on the study in general: The authors expected sequencing depth to affect clonotype sharing among donors.

Profiled with immunoSEQ multiplex PCR; TCRdb holds only in-frame clones, not every one. The repertoire holds about 480,000 clones, with 60% to 85% as singletons. About this clone itself: Its target is unknown.

Sequencing was performed on PBMCs. The receptor was derived from a woman in her thirties or forties in good health. Some clones in this sample may be carry-over from other donors' samples.

CDR3: CATSRDRAKQETQYF. CDR3 nucleotides: TGTGCCACCAGCAGAGATCGGGCGAAACAAGAGACCCAGTACTTC. The rearrangement links TRBV15 to TRBJ2-5; D is unclear. There are 15 residues in the CDR3. Germline V lookup: CDR1 LNHNV, CDR2 YYDKDF (reference sequence). Trimming removed 0 bases at V and 2 bases at J, with 10 bases between.